The clone carrying this TCR beta chain was counted at least ten times. What it recognizes is unknown. This sample was included in a study of T cell responses to AZD1222 COVID-19 vaccine. Only in-frame clones appear in the TCRdb table, and some are missing; sequencing was by immunoSEQ multiplex PCR. The repertoire holds 100,000 or so clones, with around 80% as singletons. Overall study results and limits: Researchers report vaccine-associated CD4 TCRs spanning spike, with dominance at 160-218 and 743-854. Females outnumbered males among donors, who were mostly white British; clonal diversity was possibly underestimated. Samples come after the peak T cell response, not at day 14.

This CDR3 comprises 11 residues. The J segment lost 10 bases and the V segment lost 4 bases, leaving 5 bases of the junction unmatched. From germline, CDR1 is DFQATT and CDR2 SNEGSKA (reference sequence). This TCR came from an adult in good health. The sample was peripheral blood, taken on day 0 of AZD1222 vaccination. The rearrangement joins TRBV20-1 to TRBJ1-1; 8 nucleotides line up with TRBD1. The CDR3: CSATDRGAAFF. For the CDR3, the DNA is TGCAGTGCTACCGACAGGGGTGCAGCTTTCTTT.